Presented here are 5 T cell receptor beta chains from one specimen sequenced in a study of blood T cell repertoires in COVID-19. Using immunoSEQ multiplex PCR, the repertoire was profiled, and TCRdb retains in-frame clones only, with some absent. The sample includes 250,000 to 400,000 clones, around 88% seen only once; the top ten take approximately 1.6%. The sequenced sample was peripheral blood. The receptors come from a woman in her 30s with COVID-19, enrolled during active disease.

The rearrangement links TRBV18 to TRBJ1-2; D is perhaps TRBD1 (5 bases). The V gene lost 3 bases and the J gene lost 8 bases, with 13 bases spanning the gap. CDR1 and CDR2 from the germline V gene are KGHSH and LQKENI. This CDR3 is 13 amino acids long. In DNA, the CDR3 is TGTGCCAGCTCACCGGGGGGAATCGAAGGCTACACCTTC. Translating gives CASSPGGIEGYTF.

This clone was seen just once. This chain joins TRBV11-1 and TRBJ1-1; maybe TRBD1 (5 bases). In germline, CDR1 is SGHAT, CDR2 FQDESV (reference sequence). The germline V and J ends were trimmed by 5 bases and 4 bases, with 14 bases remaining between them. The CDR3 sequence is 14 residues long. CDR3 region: CASSTTARGTEAFF. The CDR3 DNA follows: TGTGCCAGCAGCACGACAGCCCGAGGCACTGAAGCTTTCTTT.

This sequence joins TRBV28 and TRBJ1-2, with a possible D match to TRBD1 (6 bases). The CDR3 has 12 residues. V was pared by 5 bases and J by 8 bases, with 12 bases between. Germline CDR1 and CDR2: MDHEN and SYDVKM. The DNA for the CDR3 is TGTGCCAGCAGTACGACGACAGGCGGCTACACCTTC. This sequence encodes CASSTTTGGYTF.

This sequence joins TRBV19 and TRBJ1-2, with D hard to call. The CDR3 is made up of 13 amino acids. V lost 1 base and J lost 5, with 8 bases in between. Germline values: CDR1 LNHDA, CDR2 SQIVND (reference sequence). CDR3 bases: TGTGCCAGTAGTATAGTGGCAGGTTATGGCTACACCTTC. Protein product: CASSIVAGYGYTF.

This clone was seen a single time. DNA of the CDR3: TGTGCCAGCAGCATCTGGCCAGATACGCAGTATTTT. As protein: CASSIWPDTQYF. The chain employs TRBV5-6 and TRBJ2-3; unclear D gene. V shed 4 bases and J shed 4 bases, with 7 bases lying between them. Germline values: CDR1 SGHDT, CDR2 YYEEEE. This CDR3 spans 12 amino acids. The whole variable domain, remainder taken from reference TRBV5-6 and TRBJ2-3, is DAGVTQSPTHLIKTRGQQVTLRCSPKSGHDTVSWYQQALGQGPQFIFQYYEEEERQRGNFPDRFSGHQFPNYSSELNVNALLLGDSALYLCASSIWPDTQYFGPGTRLTVL.